The sequence of this T cell receptor (beta chain) was determined in a study of regulatory T cells in long-lasting Graves disease. Construction of TCR beta libraries relied on iRepertoire HTBI primers and on Arm-PCR targeting CDR3 regions. TCRdb reanalysed the multiplex PCR reads using MiXCR and keeps one entry per CDR3 protein. The sample shows hundreds of thousands of distinct CDR3 sequences, about a sixth of them seen only once. Time point meaning: newly diagnosed GD, antithyroid drugs for less than 3 months. PBMCs were the source of the RNA used for TCR sequencing. The CDR3 is 13 residues long. Germline V CDR1 and CDR2: DFQATT, SNEGSKA (reference sequence). V shed 2 bases and J shed 10 bases, with 15 bases lying between them.

The input for sequencing was peripheral blood mononuclear cells (PBMCs), taken at new diagnosis, from a patient treated with antithyroid drugs. This clonotype was obtained from a female donor with Graves disease. The chain uses TRBV20-1 and TRBJ2-1; D is undetermined. The CDR3 loop reads CSARSYEDDEQFF. The CDR3 nucleotides read TGCAGTGCTAGATCCTATGAGGATGACGAGCAGTTCTTC.